Listed here are 15 T cell receptor beta chains from one sample, sequenced in a study of cytomegalovirus exposure and HLA in healthy donors. Primers for the PCR totalled 60 Vbeta and 13 Jbeta. This table comes from immunoSEQ multiplex PCR, and its TCRdb copy is limited to in-frame clones, with some not included. The table has approximately 170,000 clones, about 82% seen once. The specimen sequenced was PBMCs. These receptors all stem from a male donor in good health and CMV-seronegative.

The chain employs TRBV11-3 and TRBJ1-4; 9 positions agree with TRBD1. This CDR3 has 15 amino acids. Trimming took 4 bases from V and 7 from J; bases not matched to a gene: 7. CDR1 and CDR2 (germline): SGHNT, YENEEA. The CDR3 loop is CASSSNRGLFEKLFF. CDR3 coding DNA: TGTGCCAGCAGCTCTAACAGGGGGCTCTTTGAAAAACTGTTTTTT.

V usage is TRBV4-1 and J usage is TRBJ1-6, with 8 positions matching TRBD1. The CDR3 totals 14 residues. Germline lookup yields CDR1 MGHRA and CDR2 YSYEKL. With V trimmed by 4 bases and J by 8 bases, 4 bases remained unmatched. The CDR3 loop is CASSPGTGHSPLHF. The CDR3 nucleotides are TGCGCCAGCAGCCCGGGGACAGGACATTCACCCCTCCACTTT.

V usage is TRBV28 and J usage is TRBJ1-5; TRBD1 matches at 9 bases. Germline loops: CDR1 MDHEN, CDR2 SYDVKM. There are 13 residues in the CDR3. The trim removed 5 bases at V and 8 bases at J, leaving 4 bases unmatched. CDR3 DNA: TGTGCCAGCAGTCGGACAGGGGTGAAGCCCCAGCATTTT. Residues: CASSRTGVKPQHF.

The chain uses TRBV7-9 and TRBJ1-2; maybe TRBD1 (5 bases). Trimming cost V 1 base and J 8 bases, with 17 bases left between them. The CDR3 consists of 15 residues. CDR1 is SEHNR and CDR2 is FQNEAQ in the germline V gene (reference sequence). CDR3 region: CASSLVRQGGKGYTF. The CDR3 coding sequence is TGTGCCAGCAGCTTAGTTAGGCAGGGTGGAAAAGGCTACACCTTC.

The chain joins TRBV5-1 to TRBJ2-7; D possibly corresponds to TRBD2 (5 bases). Trimming cost V 1 base and J 7 bases, with 18 bases left between them. Germline CDR1 SGHRS, CDR2 YFSETQ. The length of the CDR3 is 15 residues. The CDR3, as DNA: TGCGCCAGCAGCTTGTTGTGGCTGGGGAGTGAGGAGCAGTACTTC. The encoded protein is CASSLLWLGSEEQYF.

This clone was seen a handful of times. CDR3 region: CASSLEAGKTKNIQYF. Written as DNA, the CDR3 is TGTGCCAGCAGCTTGGAGGCAGGGAAAACCAAAAACATTCAGTACTTC. V gene TRBV5-4 combines with J gene TRBJ2-4, with TRBD1 as a possible D gene (5 bases). V shed 0 bases and J shed 2 bases, with 12 bases lying between them. Germline V CDR1 and CDR2: SGHNT, YYREEE (reference sequence). The CDR3 has 16 amino acids.

The rearrangement uses TRBV7-9 and TRBJ1-1; D may be TRBD1 (6 bases). Deletions cut 1 base from V and 4 bases from J, with 10 bases between. Germline V lookup: CDR1 SEHNR, CDR2 FQNEAQ (reference sequence). CDR3 length equals 14 residues. The CDR3 nucleotides read TGTGCCAGCAGCTTAGGGGGGCTCGGCACTGAAGCTTTCTTT. Residues: CASSLGGLGTEAFF.

The table lists this clone with a few counts. This chain joins TRBV13 and TRBJ2-3; 10 bases agree with TRBD2. CDR3 length: 20 residues. V dropped 4 bases and J dropped 6; count of bases not matched to a gene: 22. Germline V gene lookup returns CDR1 PRHDT and CDR2 FYEKMQ (reference sequence). The CDR3 protein is CASSYNPVAGGPMTGDTQYF. Written as DNA, the CDR3 is TGTGCCAGCAGCTATAATCCCGTAGCGGGAGGACCTATGACCGGGGATACGCAGTATTTT. Supplemented by reference TRBV13 and TRBJ2-3, the full variable domain reads AAGVIQSPRHLIKEKRETATLKCYPIPRHDTVYWYQQGPGQDPQFLISFYEKMQSDKGSIPDRFSAQQFSDYHSELNMSSLELGDSALYFCASSYNPVAGGPMTGDTQYFGPGTRLTVL.

This clone was observed once. V gene TRBV27 combines with J gene TRBJ1-2; D is perhaps TRBD1 (5 bases). This CDR3 is built from 14 residues. The ends were cut back, 6 bases at V and 4 bases at J, with 15 bases in the middle. Germline-derived CDR1 and CDR2 are MNHEY and SMNVEV (reference sequence). CDR3 protein: CASRPRESGYGYTF. The CDR3 DNA reads as TGTGCCAGCAGACCCAGGGAATCGGGCTATGGCTACACCTTC.

The gene calls are TRBV7-2 and TRBJ2-5; 7 bases fit TRBD2. Germline CDR1 and CDR2: SGHTA and FQGNSA. This CDR3 comprises 15 residues. The V segment lost 5 bases and the J segment 5 bases; nucleotides outside the gene matches: 11. This CDR3 reads CASSPRRRGMETQYF. The CDR3 bases are TGTGCCAGCAGCCCGCGGAGGCGGGGGATGGAGACCCAGTACTTC.

The chain has TRBV6-5 and TRBJ2-5; TRBD1 matches at 9 bases. Looked up from germline, CDR1 is MNHEY and CDR2 is SVGAGI. The CDR3 spans 15 residues. V shed 5 bases and J 4 bases; nucleotides not matched to a gene: 8. CDR3 DNA sequence: TGTGCCAGCAGTAAGAACAGGGGGCTTGCAGAGACCCAGTACTTC. Its translation is CASSKNRGLAETQYF.

V is TRBV5-6 and J is TRBJ1-2; 7 nucleotides line up with TRBD1. This CDR3 has 14 amino acids. Germline values: CDR1 SGHDT, CDR2 YYEEEE. The V segment lost 5 bases and the J segment 8 bases; nucleotides outside the gene matches: 12. CDR3 nucleotide sequence: TGTGCCAGCAGAGAAACAGGGGAAGGGGTCGGCTACACCTTC. This gives the protein CASRETGEGVGYTF. Full variable domain (missing parts from reference TRBV5-6 and TRBJ1-2): DAGVTQSPTHLIKTRGQQVTLRCSPKSGHDTVSWYQQALGQGPQFIFQYYEEEERQRGNFPDRFSGHQFPNYSSELNVNALLLGDSALYLCASRETGEGVGYTFGSGTRLTVV.

The chain links TRBV4-1 to TRBJ1-2, with D perhaps matching TRBD1 (6 bases). This CDR3 spans 14 amino acids. V shed 5 bases and J shed 1 base, with 11 bases lying between them. Germline assignment: CDR1 MGHRA and CDR2 YSYEKL. The CDR3 coding sequence is TGCGCCAGCAGCGGTCAGGGGTTTAACTATGGCTACACCTTC. This encodes CASSGQGFNYGYTF.

The genes are TRBV10-3 and TRBJ2-1; 10 positions agree with TRBD2. The J segment lost 7 bases and the V segment lost 6 bases, leaving 9 bases of the junction unmatched. CDR1 and CDR2 from the germline V gene are ENHRY and SYGVKD. CDR3 length equals 15 residues. The CDR3 region has the DNA TGTGCCATCAGGGATAGCGGGGGGCGCGGTAATGAGCAGTTCTTC. As protein: CAIRDSGGRGNEQFF.

The genes are TRBV5-5 and TRBJ2-7, with D possibly matching TRBD1 (6 bases). V lost 3 bases to trimming and J lost 3 bases, with 22 bases between them. Germline assignment: CDR1 SGHKS and CDR2 YYEKEE (reference sequence). There are 17 residues in the CDR3. CDR3 nucleotide sequence: TGTGCCAGCAGCTCTGTTTTATTAGGACAGTTTGTCTACGAGCAGTACTTC. This translates into CASSSVLLGQFVYEQYF.